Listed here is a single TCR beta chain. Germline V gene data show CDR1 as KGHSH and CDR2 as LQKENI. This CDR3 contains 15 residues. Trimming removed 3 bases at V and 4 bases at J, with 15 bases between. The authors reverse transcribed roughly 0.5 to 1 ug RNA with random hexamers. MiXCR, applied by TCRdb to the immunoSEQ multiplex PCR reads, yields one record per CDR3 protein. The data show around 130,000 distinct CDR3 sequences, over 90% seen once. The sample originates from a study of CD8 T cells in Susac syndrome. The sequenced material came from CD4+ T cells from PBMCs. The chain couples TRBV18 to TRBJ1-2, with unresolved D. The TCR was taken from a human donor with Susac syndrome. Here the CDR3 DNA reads TGTGCCAGCTCACCCGGTCCCGGGTCCCCCTATGGCTACACCTTC. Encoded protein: CASSPGPGSPYGYTF.